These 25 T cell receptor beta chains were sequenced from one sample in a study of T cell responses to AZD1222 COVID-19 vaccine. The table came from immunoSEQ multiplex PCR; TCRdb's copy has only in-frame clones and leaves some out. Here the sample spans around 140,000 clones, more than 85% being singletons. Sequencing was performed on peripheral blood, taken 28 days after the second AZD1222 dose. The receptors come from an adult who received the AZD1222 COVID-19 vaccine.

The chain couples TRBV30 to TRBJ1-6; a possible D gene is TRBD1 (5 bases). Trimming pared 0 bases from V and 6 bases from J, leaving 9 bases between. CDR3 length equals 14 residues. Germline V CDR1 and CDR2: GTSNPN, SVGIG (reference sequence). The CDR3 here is CAWSVGRANSPLHF. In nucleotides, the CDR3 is TGTGCCTGGAGTGTTGGCAGGGCTAATTCACCCCTCCACTTT.

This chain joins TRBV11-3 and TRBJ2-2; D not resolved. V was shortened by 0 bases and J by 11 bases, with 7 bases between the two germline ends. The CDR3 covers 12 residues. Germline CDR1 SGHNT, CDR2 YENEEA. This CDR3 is CASSLDSAELFF. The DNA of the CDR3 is TGTGCCAGCAGCTTAGATTCGGCTGAGCTGTTTTTT.

CDR3 region: CASSEVDANNEKLFF. The CDR3 nucleotides are TGTGCCAGCAGTGAGGTGGACGCTAATAATGAAAAACTGTTTTTT. V is TRBV2 and J is TRBJ1-4; D is undetermined. CDR3 length: 15 residues. The V gene's germline CDR1 is SNHLY and CDR2 FYNNEI. V lost 3 bases and J lost 4, with 12 bases in between.

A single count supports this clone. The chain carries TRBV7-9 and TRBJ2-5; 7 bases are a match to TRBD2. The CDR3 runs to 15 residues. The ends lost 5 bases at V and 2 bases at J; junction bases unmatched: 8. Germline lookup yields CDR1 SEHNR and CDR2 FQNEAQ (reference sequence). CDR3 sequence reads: CASSPHPGLQETQYF. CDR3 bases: TGTGCCAGCAGCCCCCACCCGGGACTACAAGAGACCCAGTACTTC.

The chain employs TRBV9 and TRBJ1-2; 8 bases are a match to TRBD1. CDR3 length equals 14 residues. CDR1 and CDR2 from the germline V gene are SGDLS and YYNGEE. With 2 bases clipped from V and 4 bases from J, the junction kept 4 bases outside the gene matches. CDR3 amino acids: CASSVTGDGYGYTF. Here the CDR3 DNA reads TGTGCCAGCAGCGTGACAGGGGACGGCTATGGCTACACCTTC. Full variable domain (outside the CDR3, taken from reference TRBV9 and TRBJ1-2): DSGVTQTPKHLITATGQRVTLRCSPRSGDLSVYWYQQSLDQGLQFLIQYYNGEERAKGNILERFSAQQFPDLHSELNLSSLELGDSALYFCASSVTGDGYGYTFGSGTRLTVV.

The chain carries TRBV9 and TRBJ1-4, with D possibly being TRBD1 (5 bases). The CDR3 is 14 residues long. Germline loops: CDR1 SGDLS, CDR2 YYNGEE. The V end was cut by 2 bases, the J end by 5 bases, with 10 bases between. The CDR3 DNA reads TGTGCCAGCAGCGTGGGGCAGAGCAATGAAAAACTGTTTTTT. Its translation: CASSVGQSNEKLFF.

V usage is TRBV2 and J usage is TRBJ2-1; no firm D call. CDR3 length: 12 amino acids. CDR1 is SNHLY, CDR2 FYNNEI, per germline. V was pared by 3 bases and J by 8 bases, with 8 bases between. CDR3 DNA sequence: TGTGCCAGCAGTGAGTGGGCCGATGAGCAGTTCTTC. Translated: CASSEWADEQFF. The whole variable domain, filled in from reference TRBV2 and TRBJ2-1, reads EPEVTQTPSHQVTQMGQEVILRCVPISNHLYFYWYRQILGQKVEFLVSFYNNEISEKSEIFDDQFSVERPDGSNFTLKIRSTKLEDSAMYFCASSEWADEQFFGPGTRLTVL.

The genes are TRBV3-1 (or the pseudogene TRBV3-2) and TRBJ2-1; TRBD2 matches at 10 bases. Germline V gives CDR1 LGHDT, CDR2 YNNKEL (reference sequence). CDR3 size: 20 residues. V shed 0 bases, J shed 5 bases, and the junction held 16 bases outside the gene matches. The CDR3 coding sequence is TGTGCCAGCAGCCAAGATAGGAGCGGGAGGGCCCCGGAAAAAGACAATGAGCAGTTCTTC. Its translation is CASSQDRSGRAPEKDNEQFF.

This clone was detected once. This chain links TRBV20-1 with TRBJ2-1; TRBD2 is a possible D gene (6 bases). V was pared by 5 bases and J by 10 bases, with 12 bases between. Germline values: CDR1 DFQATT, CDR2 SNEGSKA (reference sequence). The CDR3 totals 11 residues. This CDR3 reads CSAGGGREQFF. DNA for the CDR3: TGCAGTGCTGGGGGAGGTAGGGAGCAGTTCTTC.

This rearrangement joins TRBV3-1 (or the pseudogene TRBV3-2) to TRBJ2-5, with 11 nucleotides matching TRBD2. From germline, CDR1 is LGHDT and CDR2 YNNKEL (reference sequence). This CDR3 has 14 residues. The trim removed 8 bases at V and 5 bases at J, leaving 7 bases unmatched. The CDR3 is CASLQTSGAETQYF. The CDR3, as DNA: TGTGCCAGCCTACAGACTAGCGGGGCGGAGACCCAGTACTTC.

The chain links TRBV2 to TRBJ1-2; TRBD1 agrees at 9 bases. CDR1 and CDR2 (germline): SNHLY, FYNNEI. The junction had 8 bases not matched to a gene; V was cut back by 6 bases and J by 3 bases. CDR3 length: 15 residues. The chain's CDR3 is CASSAYGQGHYGYTF. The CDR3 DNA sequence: TGTGCCAGCAGCGCCTACGGACAGGGGCACTATGGCTACACCTTC. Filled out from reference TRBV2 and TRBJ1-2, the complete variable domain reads EPEVTQTPSHQVTQMGQEVILRCVPISNHLYFYWYRQILGQKVEFLVSFYNNEISEKSEIFDDQFSVERPDGSNFTLKIRSTKLEDSAMYFCASSAYGQGHYGYTFGSGTRLTVV.

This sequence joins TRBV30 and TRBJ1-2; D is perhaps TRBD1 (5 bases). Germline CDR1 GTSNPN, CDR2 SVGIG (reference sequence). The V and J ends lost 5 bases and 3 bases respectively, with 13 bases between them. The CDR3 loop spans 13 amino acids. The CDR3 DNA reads TGTGCCTGGGCCCCAGGGACCTACTATGGCTACACCTTC. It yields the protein CAWAPGTYYGYTF.

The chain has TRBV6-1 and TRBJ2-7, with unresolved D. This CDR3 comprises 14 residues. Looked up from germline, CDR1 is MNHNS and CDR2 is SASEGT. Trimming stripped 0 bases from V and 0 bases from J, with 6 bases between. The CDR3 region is CASSEAGSSYEQYV. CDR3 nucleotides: TGTGCCAGCAGTGAAGCGGGCTCCTCCTACGAGCAGTACGTC.

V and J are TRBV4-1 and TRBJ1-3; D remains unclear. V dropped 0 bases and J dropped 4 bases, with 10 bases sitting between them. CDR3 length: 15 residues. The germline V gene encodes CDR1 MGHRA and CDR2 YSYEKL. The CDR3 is CASSQDSLGGNTIYF. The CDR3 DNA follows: TGCGCCAGCAGCCAAGATTCTCTGGGGGGAAACACCATATATTTT.

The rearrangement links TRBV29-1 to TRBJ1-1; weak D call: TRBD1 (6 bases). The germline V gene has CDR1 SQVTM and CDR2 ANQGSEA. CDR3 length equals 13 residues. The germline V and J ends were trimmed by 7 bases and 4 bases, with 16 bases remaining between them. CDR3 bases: TGCAGCGGGACACAGGGTCTCGGCACTGAAGCTTTCTTT. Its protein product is CSGTQGLGTEAFF. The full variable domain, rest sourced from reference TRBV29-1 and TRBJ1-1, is SAVISQKPSRDICQRGTSLTIQCQVDSQVTMMFWYRQQPGQSLTLIATANQGSEATYESGFVIDKFPISRPNLTFSTLTVSNMSPEDSSIYLCSGTQGLGTEAFFGQGTRLTVV.

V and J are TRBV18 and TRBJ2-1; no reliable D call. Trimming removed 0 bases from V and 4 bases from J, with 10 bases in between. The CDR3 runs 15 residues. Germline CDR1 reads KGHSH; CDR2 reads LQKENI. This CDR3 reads CASSPPSDQYNEQFF. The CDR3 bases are TGTGCCAGCTCACCACCAAGCGACCAGTACAATGAGCAGTTCTTC.

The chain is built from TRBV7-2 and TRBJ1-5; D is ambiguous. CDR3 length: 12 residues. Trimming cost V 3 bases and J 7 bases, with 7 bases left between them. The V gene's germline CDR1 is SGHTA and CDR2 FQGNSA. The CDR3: CASSFFGQPQHF. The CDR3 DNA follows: TGTGCCAGCAGCTTTTTCGGGCAGCCCCAGCATTTT. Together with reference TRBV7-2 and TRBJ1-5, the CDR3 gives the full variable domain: GAGVSQSPSNKVTEKGKDVELRCDPISGHTALYWYRQSLGQGLEFLIYFQGNSAPDKSGLPSDRFSAERTGGSVSTLTIQRTQQEDSAVYLCASSFFGQPQHFGDGTRLSIL.

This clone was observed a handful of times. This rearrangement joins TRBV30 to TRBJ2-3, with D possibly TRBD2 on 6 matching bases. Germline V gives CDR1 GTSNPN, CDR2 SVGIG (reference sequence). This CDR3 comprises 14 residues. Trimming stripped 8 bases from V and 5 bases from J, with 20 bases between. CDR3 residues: CARKAWGVQDTQYF. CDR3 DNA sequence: TGTGCCCGCAAAGCTTGGGGGGTCCAAGATACGCAGTATTTT.

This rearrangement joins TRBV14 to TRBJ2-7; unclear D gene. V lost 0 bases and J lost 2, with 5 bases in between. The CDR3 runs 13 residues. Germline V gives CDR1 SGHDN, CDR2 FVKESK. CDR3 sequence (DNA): TGTGCCAGCAGCCAAGACGACGCCTACGAGCAGTACGTC. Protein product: CASSQDDAYEQYV.

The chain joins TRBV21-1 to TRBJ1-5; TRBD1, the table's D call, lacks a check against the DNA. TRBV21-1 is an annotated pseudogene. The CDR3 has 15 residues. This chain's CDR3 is CASSSDRVINQPQHF. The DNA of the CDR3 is TGTGCCAGCAGCTCCGACAGGGTCATCAATCAGCCCCAGCATTTT.

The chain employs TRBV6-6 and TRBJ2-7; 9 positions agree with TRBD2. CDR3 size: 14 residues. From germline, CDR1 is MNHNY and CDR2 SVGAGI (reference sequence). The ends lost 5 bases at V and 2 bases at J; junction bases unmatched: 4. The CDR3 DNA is TGTGCCAGCAGTCTAGCGGGGCTTACCTACGAGCAGTACTTC. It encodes CASSLAGLTYEQYF.

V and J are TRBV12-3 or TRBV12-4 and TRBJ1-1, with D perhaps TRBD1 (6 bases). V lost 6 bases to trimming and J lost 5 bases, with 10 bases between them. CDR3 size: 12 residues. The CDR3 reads CASSQGRTEAFF. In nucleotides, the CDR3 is TGTGCCAGCAGCCAGGGGAGGACTGAAGCTTTCTTT.

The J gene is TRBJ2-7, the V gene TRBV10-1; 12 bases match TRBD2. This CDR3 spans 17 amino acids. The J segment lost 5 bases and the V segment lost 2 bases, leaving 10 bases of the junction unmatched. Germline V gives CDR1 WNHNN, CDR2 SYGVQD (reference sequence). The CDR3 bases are TGCGCCAGCAGTGAGGCTAGCGGGGGGGGCTTCGGCGACGAGCAGTACTTC. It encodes CASSEASGGGFGDEQYF.

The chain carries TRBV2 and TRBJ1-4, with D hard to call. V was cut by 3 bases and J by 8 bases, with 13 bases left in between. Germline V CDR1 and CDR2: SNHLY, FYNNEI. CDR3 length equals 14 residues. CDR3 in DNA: TGTGCCAGCAGTGACGGCAGGTTGGCGGAAAAACTGTTTTTT. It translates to CASSDGRLAEKLFF.

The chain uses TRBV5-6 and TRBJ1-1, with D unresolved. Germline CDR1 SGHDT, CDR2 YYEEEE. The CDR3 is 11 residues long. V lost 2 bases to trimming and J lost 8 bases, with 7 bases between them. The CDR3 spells CASSFRREAFF. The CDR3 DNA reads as TGTGCCAGCAGCTTTCGACGAGAAGCTTTCTTT.